The 21 T cell receptor beta chains reported below all come from one sample, sequenced in a study of CD8+CD57+ T cells in acquired aplastic anemia. Investigators profiled TCR beta VDJ and CDR3 from genomic DNA template. Using its own MiXCR run on the reads, TCRdb lists one record per CDR3 protein. The sample has about 190,000 distinct CDR3 sequences; roughly half are singletons. Source material: sorted CD4+, CD8+, or CD8+CD57+ T cells (not recorded which) from PBMCs. These receptors originate from a human donor in good health, serving as a control.

This clonotype was picked up many times. The V and J genes are TRBV4-2 and TRBJ1-4, with D possibly TRBD1 on 6 matching bases. This CDR3 contains 16 residues. V was clipped by 0 bases and J by 1 base, with 9 bases between them. Germline CDR1 and CDR2: LGHNA and YNFKEQ. CDR3 in amino acids: CASSQDFRGTNEKLFF. As DNA, the CDR3 is TGTGCCAGCAGCCAAGATTTCAGGGGAACTAATGAAAAACTGTTTTTT.

V and J are TRBV5-4 and TRBJ1-4, with D possibly TRBD1 on 5 matching bases. Germline-derived CDR1 and CDR2 are SGHNT and YYREEE (reference sequence). The CDR3 runs 15 residues. Trimming left V 5 bases short and J 6 bases short, with 17 bases between. The CDR3 coding sequence is TGTGCCAGCAGTGATGCTGTTGGGGCTGATGAAAAACTGTTTTTT. Translating it yields CASSDAVGADEKLFF.

This clonotype occurred a few times. This may come from a read error, since a much larger clone is one base off. The V call is TRBV6-6, the J call TRBJ1-3; 8 bases are shared with TRBD1. The CDR3 sequence is 17 residues long. Germline CDR1 reads MNHNY; CDR2 reads SVGAGI (reference sequence). DNA for the CDR3: TGTGCCAGCGAGAGATGGACAGGGACTTTCTCGGGAAACACCATACATTTT. Residues: CASERWTGTFSGNTIHF.

This clonotype was recorded a few times. The chain combines TRBV10-2 with TRBJ1-1; no clear D gene. The germline gives CDR1 WSHSY, CDR2 SAAADI. V lost 6 bases to trimming and J lost 11 bases, with 19 bases between them. This CDR3 is built from 13 residues. CDR3 coding DNA: TGCGCCAGCAGGGCTCGACCGGACGGATGGGCTTTCTTT. This codes for CASRARPDGWAFF.

This clonotype was counted once. In this CDR3 the conserved last residue, phenylalanine or tryptophan, is missing, so a read error is likely. V gene TRBV5-1 combines with J gene TRBJ1-1; perhaps TRBD1 as D (5 bases). The germline V gene has CDR1 SGHRS and CDR2 YFSETQ. The CDR3 covers 12 residues. CDR3 sequence (DNA): TGCGTCAGCAGCTTGGAAGGGGAAGGGGCTTTCCTT. It specifies CVSSLEGEGAFL.

The gene calls are TRBV5-1 and TRBJ1-6, with D tentatively TRBD1 (5 bases). The CDR3 has 14 amino acids. Germline-derived CDR1 and CDR2 are SGHRS and YFSETQ. V was shortened by 0 bases and J by 8 bases, with 9 bases between the two germline ends. The CDR3 here is CASSLAQAHSPLHF. The CDR3 DNA reads TGCGCCAGCAGCTTGGCACAGGCCCATTCACCCCTCCACTTT. Looking up the rest from reference TRBV5-1 and TRBJ1-6 gives the full variable domain: KAGVTQTPRYLIKTRGQQVTLSCSPISGHRSVSWYQQTPGQGLQFLFEYFSETQRNKGNFPGRFSGRQFSNSRSEMNVSTLELGDSALYLCASSLAQAHSPLHFGNGTRLTVT.

Many counts were recorded for this clonotype. One base away lies a much larger clone, so this may be a sequencing read error. The V and J genes are TRBV10-3 and TRBJ1-3, with D possibly TRBD1 on 6 matching bases. The CDR3 length is 14 residues. In germline, CDR1 is ENHRY, CDR2 SYGVKD. Trimming shortened V by 7 bases and J by 0 bases, and 10 bases separated the two germline ends. CDR3 DNA: TGTGCCATCAATCGACAGGACTCTGGAAACACCATATATTTT. Translating gives CAINRQDSGNTIYF.

The chain has TRBV19 and TRBJ1-5; TRBD1 aligns across 7 bases. The CDR3 loop spans 12 amino acids. The V and J ends lost 10 bases and 5 bases, in that order; junction bases with no gene match: 5. CDR1 is LNHDA, CDR2 SQIVND, per germline (reference sequence). The CDR3 coding sequence is TGTGCCACAAGACAGGGAGATCAGCCCCAGCATTTT. It yields the protein CATRQGDQPQHF.

In this sample, this clonotype turned up a few times. J is TRBJ2-7 and V is TRBV7-6; 8 bases are a match to TRBD1. Germline V gene sequence: CDR1 SGHVS, CDR2 FNYEAQ. This CDR3 region has 13 residues. The ends lost 6 bases at V and 4 bases at J; junction bases unmatched: 5. For the CDR3, the DNA is TGTGCCAGCAGGGCAGGGGGCGAATACGAGCAGTACTTC. It yields the protein CASRAGGEYEQYF.

This clonotype was picked up one time. The chain is built from TRBV20-1 and TRBJ1-2; TRBD1 aligns across 9 bases. The ends lost 6 bases at V and 4 bases at J; junction bases unmatched: 9. Germline CDR1 and CDR2: DFQATT and SNEGSKA (reference sequence). The CDR3 is 14 residues long. The chain's CDR3 is CSALTGTGSYGYTF. DNA for the CDR3: TGCAGTGCCTTGACCGGGACAGGGTCCTATGGCTACACCTTC.

This clonotype was detected a few times. The gene calls are TRBV7-9 and TRBJ1-1; D call uncertain. V was pared by 3 bases and J by 4 bases, with 12 bases between. Germline lookup yields CDR1 SEHNR and CDR2 FQNEAQ (reference sequence). The CDR3 consists of 14 residues. The CDR3 sequence: CASSFGGFVTEAFF. The CDR3 bases are TGTGCCAGCAGCTTTGGAGGGTTTGTCACTGAAGCTTTCTTT.

This clonotype was seen a few times. The J gene is TRBJ1-1, the V gene TRBV10-1; a possible D gene is TRBD1 (5 bases). Per germline, CDR1 WNHNN and CDR2 SYGVQD (reference sequence). V was cut by 3 bases and J by 1 base, with 9 bases left in between. This CDR3 has 14 amino acids. CDR3 sequence (DNA): TGCGCCAGCAGTGACCAGGGTGGGAACACTGAAGCTTTCTTT. Translation: CASSDQGGNTEAFF.

This clonotype was detected only once. The chain has TRBV7-9 and TRBJ1-6, with TRBD1 identical over 7 bases. Germline-derived CDR1 and CDR2 are SEHNR and FQNEAQ (reference sequence). The CDR3 covers 16 residues. The ends lost 4 bases at V and 14 bases at J; junction bases unmatched: 17. The DNA of the CDR3 is TGTGCCAGCAGCTCCTTACGAGATACGAGGACAGGCACCCTCCACTTT. This translates into CASSSLRDTRTGTLHF.

This chain connects TRBV24-1 to TRBJ2-1; tentatively, D is TRBD1 (6 bases). Germline CDR1 KGHDR, CDR2 SFDVKD. The CDR3 is 19 residues long. The V end lost 4 bases, the J end lost 6 bases, and 27 bases lay between the germline ends. CDR3 residues: CATSDNPTTGRVNGNEQFF. The CDR3 DNA reads TGTGCCACCAGTGACAACCCAACCACAGGGCGAGTAAATGGCAATGAGCAGTTCTTC.

This clonotype was seen once. This chain joins TRBV7-6 and TRBJ1-2; D gene uncertain. The germline V gene has CDR1 SGHVS and CDR2 FNYEAQ. CDR3 length: 12 amino acids. The V and J ends lost 0 bases and 8 bases respectively, with 7 bases between them. The CDR3 DNA follows: TGTGCCAGCAGCTTAGCGTCGGGGGGCTACACCTTC. Protein: CASSLASGGYTF. Based on the CDR3 plus reference TRBV7-6 and TRBJ1-2, the full variable domain is GAGVSQSPRYKVTKRGQDVALRCDPISGHVSLYWYRQALGQGPEFLTYFNYEAQQDKSGLPNDRFSAERPEGSISTLTIQRTEQRDSAMYRCASSLASGGYTFGSGTRLTVV.

V usage is TRBV14 and J usage is TRBJ2-7; no clear D gene. Germline lookup yields CDR1 SGHDN and CDR2 FVKESK. Trimming removed 8 bases from V and 3 bases from J, with 14 bases in between. This CDR3 is 13 amino acids long. This CDR3 is CASGGRDNYEQYF. The CDR3 DNA reads TGTGCCAGCGGCGGAAGGGATAACTACGAGCAGTACTTC.

CDR3 bases: TGTGCCGCCCCGACTAGCGGAGTCACAGATACGCAGTATTTT. Its protein product is CAAPTSGVTDTQYF. V gene TRBV25-1 combines with J gene TRBJ2-3; the match to TRBD2 covers 9 bases. Germline V gene sequence: CDR1 MGHDK, CDR2 SYGVNS. V shed 11 bases and J 2 bases; nucleotides not matched to a gene: 8. This CDR3 is 14 amino acids long.

The sample holds many counts of this clonotype. This chain uses TRBV10-3 with TRBJ1-2, with 9 bases identical to TRBD1. Unmatched junction bases numbered 1, after V lost 3 bases and J lost 8 bases. Germline V gene lookup returns CDR1 ENHRY and CDR2 SYGVKD. The CDR3 contains 12 residues. CDR3 loop: CAISDGQGGYTF. The CDR3 DNA is TGTGCCATCAGTGACGGACAGGGGGGCTACACCTTC.

In its sample, this clonotype was seen many times. V gene TRBV28 combines with J gene TRBJ1-2; 8 bases map to TRBD1. The germline V gene has CDR1 MDHEN and CDR2 SYDVKM. The CDR3 length is 15 residues. Trimming cost V 7 bases and J 3 bases; bases outside gene matches: 10. The CDR3 is CASNLGAGGDYGYTF. For the CDR3, the DNA is TGTGCCAGCAACCTTGGGGCAGGGGGCGACTATGGCTACACCTTC.

A remark on this clonotype: Likely a read error: the CDR3 ends without its conserved phenylalanine or tryptophan. The chain employs TRBV28 and TRBJ1-2; D remains ambiguous. Germline CDR1 MDHEN, CDR2 SYDVKM. V was cut by 6 bases and J by 4 bases, with 9 bases left in between. CDR3 length equals 12 residues. This CDR3 is CASSEVGYGYTL. The CDR3 DNA sequence: TGTGCCAGCAGCGAAGTGGGCTATGGCTACACCCTC.

The sample holds many counts of this clonotype. Its ends do not fully match the called genes, so a read error is possible. The chain joins TRBV5-1 to TRBJ1-2, with D perhaps TRBD1 (6 bases). Germline loops: CDR1 SGHRS, CDR2 YFSETQ. This CDR3 contains 13 residues. The CDR3 bases are TGTGCCAGCTCACCGGACAGAACCTATGGCTACACCTTC. Amino acid sequence: CASSPDRTYGYTF.